This note documents a single TCR beta chain sequence. Its specificity is unknown. The data were taken from a study of vaccination and CD4 T cells after COVID-19. Looked up from germline, CDR1 is SGHDT and CDR2 is YYEEEE. The CDR3 is 15 residues long. The V end was cut by 1 base, the J end by 1 base, with 6 bases between. Cultured CD4+ T cells had their DNA profiled by the Oncomine TCR Beta short-read assay. MiXCR, run by TCRdb on the PCR reads, gives a single entry per CDR3 protein. The table shows about 12,000 distinct CDR3 sequences, with 50% occurring only once. Treatment: approximately 9-day PBMC culture with coronavirus spike peptide pools or control peptides (ViraFEST assay).

The clonotype comes from a human donor who had recovered from COVID-19. The source material was CD4+ T cells from blood, cultured in vitro. V gene TRBV5-6 combines with J gene TRBJ2-6; D possibly corresponds to TRBD1 (6 bases). The CDR3 region has the DNA TGTGCCAGCAGCTTGACAGGGTCTGGGGCCAACGTCCTGACTTTC. This translates into CASSLTGSGANVLTF. The full variable domain, rest sourced from reference TRBV5-6 and TRBJ2-6, is DAGVTQSPTHLIKTRGQQVTLRCSPKSGHDTVSWYQQALGQGPQFIFQYYEEEERQRGNFPDRFSGHQFPNYSSELNVNALLLGDSALYLCASSLTGSGANVLTFGAGSRLTVL.